The clone carrying this TCR beta chain showed up just a few times. This record comes from a study of CD8+ T cells in alopecia areata. Treatment specified: oral pan-JAK inhibitor, 5-10 mg twice daily. In each case, RNA was isolated and then reverse transcribed into cDNA as the sequencing template. Using immunoSEQ multiplex PCR, the repertoire was profiled, and TCRdb retains in-frame clones only, with some absent. This sample carries 65,000 to 75,000 clones, approximately 28% of them seen once, and the ten largest clones take 15%. V dropped 5 bases and J dropped 10; count of bases not matched to a gene: 4. Germline CDR1 MGHRA, CDR2 YSYEKL. The CDR3 covers 12 residues.

V usage is TRBV4-1 and J usage is TRBJ2-3; 9 nucleotides align to TRBD2. The specimen comprised CD8+ T cells sorted from blood, sampled at week 4, from a patient treated with tofacitinib. The clonotype comes from a human donor with alopecia areata. CDR3 in DNA: TGCGCCAGCAGCTTAGCGGGAGAAGCGCAGTATTTT. Translating gives CASSLAGEAQYF.